The 3 T cell receptor beta chains listed next were all sequenced from one sample in a study of T cells in Graves' hyperthyroidism and ophthalmopathy. RNA transcripts yielded amplified TCR beta CDR3 regions. Using the HTBI primer set, a first-round RT-PCR was run on the TCR CDR3. TCRdb fed the multiplex PCR reads into MiXCR, producing one record per CDR3 protein. Counted here are about 500,000 distinct CDR3 sequences, roughly a sixth occurring once; the ten biggest clones make up about 29%. The sequencing input was blood. The receptors were sampled from a woman younger than 45 with Graves' ophthalmopathy.

This clonotype was recorded at least ten times. The J gene is TRBJ1-1, the V gene TRBV20-1; D uncertain. V was pared by 5 bases and J by 4 bases, with 17 bases between. From germline, CDR1 is DFQATT and CDR2 SNEGSKA (reference sequence). The CDR3 length is 14 residues. Written as DNA, the CDR3 is TGCAGTGCTGGGGTTGCAGGACGAAGCACTGAAGCTTTCTTT. It specifies CSAGVAGRSTEAFF.

This clonotype has a handful of counts. The chain links TRBV6-1 to TRBJ2-2; the D is unclear. The CDR3 is 15 amino acids. CDR1 and CDR2 (germline): MNHNS, SASEGT. V dropped 6 bases and J dropped 4 bases, with 15 bases sitting between them. Written as DNA, the CDR3 is TGTGCCAGCAGGCTCCTGTCCTCGGGCACCGGGGAGCTGTTTTTT. Its translation: CASRLLSSGTGELFF.

The chain couples TRBV6-1 to TRBJ1-1; D gene uncertain. CDR3 length equals 16 residues. Germline lookup yields CDR1 MNHNS and CDR2 SASEGT. V lost 8 bases and J 0 bases, leaving 19 bases between the germline ends. CDR3 residues: CASQIRVAPLNTEAFF. In nucleotides, the CDR3 is TGTGCCAGCCAGATTAGAGTAGCGCCTCTGAACACTGAAGCTTTCTTT.